This T cell receptor beta chain was sequenced in a study of shared clonotypes between healthy human individuals. The data were produced by immunoSEQ multiplex PCR, yet TCRdb's version contains in-frame clones alone and is incomplete. The sample shows some 2,400,000 clones, 90% to 97% of them seen only once. Whole-study findings and limits: Sharing across a few donors was seen in 4% to 6.5% of naive CD4 clonotypes. Blood alone was sampled, and tissue repertoires likely differ.

Only Caucasian adults living in Nashville, Tennessee served as donors. Division of CD4+ cells produced a CD45RA+ naive subset and a CD45RA-negative memory subset. Points on this clone: Its matching antigen is unknown.

Sequenced sample: naive CD4+ T cells sorted from blood. Subset meaning: CD45RA+ positively selected. This sequence originates from a man younger than 35 in good health.

The CDR3 loop reads CASTSVGWPQHF. The CDR3 DNA follows: TGTGCCAGCACTAGTGTAGGGTGGCCCCAGCATTTT. The chain uses TRBV28 and TRBJ1-5; D gene uncertain. The CDR3 extends over 12 amino acids. V lost 7 bases and J 9 bases, leaving 13 bases between the germline ends. The germline CDR1 and CDR2 sequences are MDHEN and SYDVKM.